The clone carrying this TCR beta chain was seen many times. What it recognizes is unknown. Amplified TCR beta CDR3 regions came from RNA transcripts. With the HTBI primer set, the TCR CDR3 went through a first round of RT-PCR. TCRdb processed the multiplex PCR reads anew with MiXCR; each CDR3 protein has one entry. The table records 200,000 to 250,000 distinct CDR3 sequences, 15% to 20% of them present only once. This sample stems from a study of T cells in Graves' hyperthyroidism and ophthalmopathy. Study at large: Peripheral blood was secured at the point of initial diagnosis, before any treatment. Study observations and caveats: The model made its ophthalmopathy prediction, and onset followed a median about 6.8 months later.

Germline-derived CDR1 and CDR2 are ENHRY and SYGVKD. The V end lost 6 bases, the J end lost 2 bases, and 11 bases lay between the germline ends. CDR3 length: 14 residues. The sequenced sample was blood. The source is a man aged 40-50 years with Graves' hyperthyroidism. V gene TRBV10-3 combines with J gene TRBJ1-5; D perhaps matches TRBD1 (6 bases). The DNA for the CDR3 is TGTGCCATCAGGGAACCAGGGGGCAATCAGCCCCAGCATTTT. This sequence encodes CAIREPGGNQPQHF.